This TCR beta chain is drawn from a study of human T cells and chemical hapten exposure. Time point here: pre-sensitization, week 0. Treatment specified: therapeutic diphenylcyclopropenone sensitization with weekly scalp DPC. Total RNA was isolated from unfractionated whole blood. Study results and caveats: The study found expanded TCRs formed significantly more large CDR3 similarity clusters than controls.

This clonotype was detected many times. The antigen remains unidentified. V gave up 0 bases and J gave up 7 bases; unmatched junction bases: 4. Germline V CDR1 and CDR2: DFQATT, SNEGSKA (reference sequence). The CDR3 totals 14 residues. Original analysis: Across samples, TCR counts had a median of about 93,000 and ranged from roughly 23,224 to 700,000. TCRdb reprocessed the RACE reads with MiXCR, giving one entry per CDR3 protein. The V and J calls here are based on TCRdb, not the publication. The sample has 200,000 to 300,000 distinct CDR3 sequences, 7% to 10% seen once; the top ten hold less than 3%.

The genes are TRBV20-1 and TRBJ1-4; 8 positions match TRBD1. Sample: whole blood, taken in connection with sensitization to the hapten diphenylcyclopropenone (DPC). This sequence originates from a woman in her thirties or forties with alopecia areata. Some clones in this sample may be carry-over from other donors' samples. The CDR3 DNA reads as TGCAGTGCTAGAGACAGGGGGCTTACTGAAAAACTGTTTTTT. Its translation is CSARDRGLTEKLFF.